This section outlines one TCR beta chain sequence together with its context. The target of this receptor is not known. There are no base qualities to consult, and no much larger clone falls within one base. This entry is derived from a study of shared clonotypes between healthy human individuals (dated by TCRdb to the early 2020s). Context from the whole study: A couple of women and a few men aged 18 to 49 years were included in the cohort. Per donor, leukapheresis produced somewhere between about 0.94 and 9.5 billion PBMCs. The study deeply sequenced blood TCR repertoires of about 5 healthy adults to estimate repertoire size and the extent of clonotype sharing between individuals. Libraries were prepared and TCR repertoires were sequenced by different laboratories using diverse techniques, in order to increase sequencing depth and limit assay-specific biases. Per donor, three plates each were used for CD4 naive and CD4 memory, two for CD8 naive, and one for CD8 memory.

What the work shows at the level of the full study, not this receptor alone: Estimated clonotype richness was generally larger for naive than for memory subsets. Pairwise subsampling led to the expectation that sequencing depth would affect the degree of clonotype sharing among donors. The small number of donors limited the genetic and exposure-history diversity represented. Sampling was limited to blood, and TCR repertoires in tissue likely differ from TCR repertoires in blood. When several donors were compared, the shared fraction of clonotypes was about 5% for naive CD4, around 3.5% for naive CD8, 2.3% for memory CD4, and approximately 0.4% for memory CD8. Even with the large sequencing depth, rarefaction of the sorted-subset datasets indicated that sequencing was incomplete. Compared with non-shared clonotypes, the clonotypes found in all four sorted-subset donors had higher generation probabilities.

Measured from the cysteine to the phenylalanine, the CDR3 is 15 residues long. The read is trimmed to its CDR3 DNA, 45 bases read in frame from base 1. V is pared back by 8 bases and J by 7 bases, with 24 bases lying between the germline termini. CDR1 and CDR2, looked up from the germline V gene (reference sequence), are LNHDA and SQIVND. For the CD8 naive samples, CD45RO-negative cells were positively selected for CCR7, yielding a CD45RA+CCR7+ population from which TemRA cells were excluded. Healthy HIV-negative adults with no recently reported acute infections or vaccinations were included as donors. Only Caucasian adults living in Nashville, Tennessee, USA were represented among the donors. Blood was obtained by leukapheresis, after which PBMCs were separated by Ficoll-Histopaque density gradient centrifugation and cryopreserved in liquid nitrogen vapor phase. Analytical flow cytometry was used to check the purity and quantity of each magnetically sorted T cell population. Genomic DNA was isolated from each sorted fraction and quantified by UV absorbance on a Nanodrop 2000c.

Using the deep immunoSEQ assay, TCR CDR3 regions were amplified from genomic DNA by multiplex PCR. Extracted genomic DNA from each cell subset was distributed evenly across all wells of several immunoSEQ 96-well plates, and each plate was treated as a replicate. Each replicate PCR for sorted subsets received about 200 ng genomic DNA, equal to roughly 30,000 T cell genomes. Purified libraries were measured with a Qubit 3.0 fluorometer, size-checked on a Bioanalyzer 2100, and measured again with the KAPA Library Quantification kit. Each immunoSEQ 96-well plate was sequenced on its own single-read 150-cycle Illumina NextSeq 550 flow cell. The paper's processing steps were these. Because only junctional sequences without quality scores were contained in the immunoSEQ output, filtering matching that applied to full-length reads could not be performed. Sequences were annotated with PyIR, a Python wrapper for IgBLAST v1.9, and V/J genes and CDR3 were assigned using IMGT germline references. Reads were filtered out if the reads had weak V/J assignments (E-value above 1e-6), no CDR3, stop codons, out-of-frame junctions, or ambiguous translated residues. A V3J clonotype was defined by an identical inferred V gene, J gene, and CDR3 amino acid sequence. The percentage overlap between two repertoires was calculated by dividing the number of shared unique clonotypes by the size of the smaller repertoire. Richness of each repertoire was evaluated using RTK rarefaction, the Chao1 estimator, and Recon v2.1 estimates of unobserved clonotypes. For all TCRbeta clonotypes obtained by the gDNA method from several donors, generation probabilities were computed with OLGA. In its TCRdb copy, this immuneACCESS table keeps in-frame sequences only and misses some clones. Where compared with another copy, unresolved V genes explain less than half of these, and the others have no known cause. The DNA was the basis for D and trimming; V, J and clone size are from that table. In this sample the table shows under 2,000,000 clones, approximately 94% of which occur a single time. Roughly 1% of the sample is in the top ten clones.

The TCR was taken from a man younger than 35 in good health. The chain employs TRBV19 and TRBJ2-7; the best D guess is TRBD2, with 6 bases matching. The source material was naive CD8+ T cells sorted from blood. Sample cell subset or site, as interpreted from the label and publication: CD45RA+CCR7+. The DNA is TGTGCCAGTGGGGAAGAATTTGGCGGGACCCGGGAGCAGTACTTC. Its coded protein is CASGEEFGGTREQYF.